Given below is one T cell receptor (beta chain) in context. Its matching antigen is unknown. PCR was performed a second time for about 7 to 11 cycles using a sample-barcoded 5' primer and a J-beta primer mix. TCRdb recomputed calls from the 5' RACE reads with MiXCR, one row per CDR3 protein. The table records under 2,000,000 distinct CDR3 sequences, around half of them present only once. This sample is drawn from a study of blood T cells in healthy people across ages. Study outcomes and limitations: Estimates drawn from one million T cells were deemed to understate diversity. Older age went with lower TCR beta diversity per million T cells, in a roughly linear way.

The germline CDR1 and CDR2 sequences are SGHAT and FQNNGV. The V and J ends lost 5 bases and 7 bases respectively, with 12 bases between them. The CDR3 sequence is 13 residues long. This rearrangement joins TRBV11-2 to TRBJ2-1, with D unclear. The receptor was derived from a woman in her thirties or forties in good health. The sample was blood. This chain's CDR3 is CASSDLAENEQFF. The CDR3 DNA is TGTGCCAGCAGCGACCTGGCGGAAAATGAGCAGTTCTTC.